This T cell receptor (beta chain) was sequenced during a study of PD-1 blockade in classical Hodgkin lymphoma. Study overall: The study gave patients nivolumab 3 mg/kg intravenously every 2 weeks.

Sequencing used immunoSEQ multiplex PCR; TCRdb keeps in-frame clones, though not all of them. The sample has about 25,000 clones, roughly 80% seen once. This clone was seen a single time. Antigen: not known. Overall study findings and caveats: There was a significant rise in CD4+ TCR diversity by C4D1, with no such rise for CD8+. Those starting nivolumab under 1 year post-ASCT were excluded. Newly diagnosed and completely responding patients shared comparable baseline diversity.

Time point reported: cycle 4 day 1 (C4D1), after about 6 weeks of nivolumab. Every patient experienced relapse after autologous stem cell transplantation, and brentuximab vedotin exposure varied. Negative selection with magnetic separation was used to purify CD4+ T cells from thawed PBMCs. Germline V gene data show CDR1 as KGHSH and CDR2 as LQKENI. With 3 bases clipped from V and 3 bases from J, the junction kept 1 base outside the gene matches. This CDR3 spans 13 amino acids. V gene TRBV18 combines with J gene TRBJ1-1, with 7 nucleotides matching TRBD1. The sequence was collected from a human donor with classical Hodgkin lymphoma. The input for sequencing was CD4+ T cells from blood, taken before the fourth cycle of nivolumab. CDR3 protein: CASSPGQDTEAFF. The DNA of the CDR3 is TGTGCCAGCTCACCCGGACAGGACACTGAAGCTTTCTTT. Looking up the rest from reference TRBV18 and TRBJ1-1 gives the full variable domain: NAGVMQNPRHLVRRRGQEARLRCSPMKGHSHVYWYRQLPEEGLKFMVYLQKENIIDESGMPKERFSAEFPKEGPSILRIQQVVRGDSAAYFCASSPGQDTEAFFGQGTRLTVV.